This T cell receptor beta chain derives from a study of cytomegalovirus exposure and HLA in healthy donors. Study-level results: Through in vitro validation, a few CMV-associated chains were shown to be specific for CMV antigens. For cytomegalovirus status, the classifier reportedly gave diagnoses with high specificity and sensitivity.

Germline assignment: CDR1 MNHNS and CDR2 SASEGT. CDR3 length: 15 residues. V lost 5 bases and J lost 7; bases outside the gene matches: 8. Produced via immunoSEQ multiplex PCR; TCRdb's table is partial and in-frame only. There are approximately 70,000 clones in the sample; approximately 94% occur only once, and approximately 3% lies in the top ten. With respect to this clone: Its antigen remains unidentified.

This receptor was identified in a woman younger than 35 in good health and CMV-seropositive. The sample comprised PBMCs. The chain combines TRBV6-1 with TRBJ1-4; 9 nucleotides line up with TRBD1. In nucleotides, the CDR3 is TGTGCCAGCAGTCCCTGGCGGACAGGGGTTGAAAAACTGTTTTTT. Amino acids: CASSPWRTGVEKLFF.